The 28 T cell receptor beta chains below come from one sample, sequenced in a study of T-cell reconstitution after alpha-beta-depleted transplantation in children. For TCRbeta, the library was prepared with unique molecular identifiers. TCRdb reanalysed the PCR reads using MiXCR and keeps one entry per CDR3 protein. The sample shows about 980,000 distinct CDR3 sequences, roughly 29% of them seen only once. The sample in question was PBMCs, mostly from graft donor cells, obtained 360 days after TCRalphabeta/CD19-depleted stem cell transplant. All receptors come from a boy less than two years old who had a stem cell transplant for SCID, so the T cells may come from the graft donor.

This clonotype came up a few times. The chain has TRBV30 and TRBJ1-1; D is uncertain. The CDR3 runs 14 residues. Per the germline V gene, CDR1 is GTSNPN and CDR2 is SVGIG (reference sequence). The V end lost 0 bases, the J end lost 11 bases, and 19 bases lay between the germline ends. The CDR3 nucleotides read TGTGCCTGGAGTGTACACGGGAACCTCTTCTGGGCTTTCTTT. This codes for CAWSVHGNLFWAFF.

The table lists this clonotype with a few counts. This sequence joins TRBV20-1 and TRBJ1-1, with TRBD1 matching 7 bases. Trimming removed 6 bases from V and 1 base from J; junction bases left unmatched: 2. The CDR3 runs to 12 residues. CDR1 is DFQATT and CDR2 is SNEGSKA in the germline V gene (reference sequence). The CDR3, as DNA: TGCAGTGCGGCAGGGGGGAACACTGAAGCTTTCTTT. Residues: CSAAGGNTEAFF.

V gene TRBV2 combines with J gene TRBJ2-7, with 8 bases identical to TRBD2. Germline CDR1 and CDR2: SNHLY and FYNNEI. This CDR3 spans 16 amino acids. The junction had 12 bases not matched to a gene; V was cut back by 6 bases and J by 2 bases. CDR3 in amino acids: CASRGKAGGTPYEQYF. The CDR3, as DNA: TGTGCCAGCAGGGGGAAGGCGGGGGGCACCCCCTACGAGCAGTACTTC.

There are a few counts of this clonotype. This chain connects TRBV10-3 to TRBJ2-3; 13 positions match TRBD2. Germline-derived CDR1 and CDR2 are ENHRY and SYGVKD. V lost 6 bases to trimming and J lost 1 base; unmatched junction nucleotides: 7. This CDR3 comprises 17 residues. The CDR3: CAISRLAGGIGTDTQYF. The CDR3, as DNA: TGTGCCATCAGCCGACTAGCGGGGGGCATTGGCACAGATACGCAGTATTTT.

The chain couples TRBV5-1 to TRBJ2-1, with D tentatively TRBD1 (5 bases). Trimming pared 0 bases from V and 6 bases from J, leaving 13 bases between. CDR3 size: 15 residues. Germline V gene data show CDR1 as SGHRS and CDR2 as YFSETQ. This CDR3 is CASSLAGGAGNEQFF. The CDR3 DNA is TGCGCCAGCAGCTTGGCCGGTGGGGCAGGCAATGAGCAGTTCTTC.

This clonotype was counted only a few times. The CDR3 DNA is TGTGCCAGCAGCCCGCGTGGGCTAGCGGTCAATGAGCAGTTCTTC. Amino acids: CASSPRGLAVNEQFF. The chain is built from TRBV11-2 and TRBJ2-1, with 7 bases that match TRBD2. The CDR3 covers 15 residues. Germline V CDR1 and CDR2: SGHAT, FQNNGV. V was clipped by 5 bases and J by 6 bases; unmatched bases: 10. Full variable domain (outside the CDR3, taken from reference TRBV11-2 and TRBJ2-1): EAGVAQSPRYKIIEKRQSVAFWCNPISGHATLYWYQQILGQGPKLLIQFQNNGVVDDSQLPKDRFSAERLKGVDSTLKIQPAKLEDSAVYLCASSPRGLAVNEQFFGPGTRLTVL.

A few counts support this clonotype. The J gene is TRBJ2-6, the V gene TRBV5-1; D gene uncertain. With 6 bases removed from V and 0 bases from J, the gap between germline ends came to 13 bases. The CDR3 has 16 amino acids. Per the germline V gene, CDR1 is SGHRS and CDR2 is YFSETQ. In DNA form, the CDR3 reads TGCGCCAGCACAAGGGCTGAGAGCTCTGGGGCCAACGTCCTGACTTTC. This gives the protein CASTRAESSGANVLTF.

The chain combines TRBV6-2 or TRBV6-3 with TRBJ1-5, with TRBD1 identical over 9 bases. Germline CDR1 and CDR2: MNHEY and SVGEGT. The CDR3 runs 15 residues. J was trimmed by 5 bases and V by 4 bases; bases with no gene match: 6. In DNA form, the CDR3 reads TGTGCCAGCAGTTGGCCTCACAGGGGGCATCAGCCCCAGCATTTT. Translation gives CASSWPHRGHQPQHF.

This chain connects TRBV12-3 or TRBV12-4 to TRBJ1-2; D perhaps matches TRBD1 (5 bases). This CDR3 has 14 residues. The V and J ends lost 6 bases and 4 bases respectively, with 15 bases between them. Written as DNA, the CDR3 is TGTGCCAGCAGCTCCGAGGCAGGGCCCTATGGCTACACCTTC. Translating gives CASSSEAGPYGYTF.

A few counts support this clonotype. This chain joins TRBV5-5 and TRBJ1-5; perhaps TRBD1 as D (6 bases). Germline V gene sequence: CDR1 SGHKS, CDR2 YYEKEE (reference sequence). CDR3 length: 15 residues. Trimming removed 4 bases from V and 4 bases from J, with 15 bases in between. The CDR3 here is CASSPRTGANQPQHF. Here the CDR3 DNA reads TGTGCCAGCAGCCCACGTACGGGGGCTAATCAGCCCCAGCATTTT.

The CDR3 loop reads CSARGQGAYDTQYF. CDR3 nucleotide sequence: TGCAGTGCTAGAGGACAGGGGGCTTACGATACGCAGTATTTT. V and J are TRBV20-1 and TRBJ2-3, with TRBD1 matching 10 bases. CDR3 length: 14 residues. Trimming cost V 1 base and J 6 bases; bases outside gene matches: 4. Germline V gene lookup returns CDR1 DFQATT and CDR2 SNEGSKA (reference sequence).

The chain joins TRBV3-1 to TRBJ1-3; possibly TRBD1 for D (5 bases). The CDR3 totals 18 residues. The V end was cut by 0 bases, the J end by 0 bases, with 15 bases between. Germline CDR1 and CDR2: LGHDT and YNNKEL (reference sequence). This CDR3 reads CASSQDLVTANSGNTIYF. The CDR3 bases are TGTGCCAGCAGCCAAGATCTGGTGACAGCTAACTCTGGAAACACCATATATTTT. The full variable domain, in which reference TRBV3-1 and TRBJ1-3 provide the parts outside the CDR3, is DTAVSQTPKYLVTQMGNDKSIKCEQNLGHDTMYWYKQDSKKFLKIMFSYNNKELIINETVPNRFSPKSPDKAHLNLHINSLELGDSAVYFCASSQDLVTANSGNTIYFGEGSWLTVV.

Only a few counts were recorded for this clonotype. J is TRBJ2-1 and V is TRBV3-1, with no clear D. CDR1 LGHDT and CDR2 YNNKEL come from the germline V gene (reference sequence). V was trimmed by 0 bases and J by 0 bases, leaving 9 bases between them. The CDR3 is 16 amino acids. The CDR3 DNA is TGTGCCAGCAGCCAAGATGGAACGAGCTCCTACAATGAGCAGTTCTTC. Amino acid sequence: CASSQDGTSSYNEQFF.

The chain links TRBV7-3 to TRBJ2-1; 9 bases agree with TRBD1. Looked up from germline, CDR1 is SGHTA and CDR2 is FQGTGA. CDR3 length: 15 residues. The V segment lost 5 bases and the J segment 9 bases; nucleotides outside the gene matches: 11. The CDR3 DNA reads TGTGCCAGCAGCCTAAGGGGGACAGGGAACGTTGAGCAGTTCTTC. It translates to CASSLRGTGNVEQFF. Full variable domain (outside the CDR3, taken from reference TRBV7-3 and TRBJ2-1): GAGVSQTPSNKVTEKGKYVELRCDPISGHTALYWYRQSLGQGPEFLIYFQGTGAADDSGLPNDRFFAVRPEGSVSTLKIQRTERGDSAVYLCASSLRGTGNVEQFFGPGTRLTVL.

The V gene is TRBV7-8, the J gene TRBJ2-5; the D gene is possibly TRBD1 (5 bases). The CDR3 is made up of 14 amino acids. Deletions cut 5 bases from V and 5 bases from J, with 15 bases between. CDR1 SGHVS and CDR2 FQNEAQ come from the germline V gene. The CDR3 reads CASSRQGLGETQYF. The CDR3 DNA reads as TGTGCCAGCAGCCGCCAGGGTTTGGGGGAGACCCAGTACTTC.

This rearrangement joins TRBV5-1 to TRBJ1-1, with D hard to call. Germline CDR1 reads SGHRS; CDR2 reads YFSETQ. Trimming took 3 bases from V and 1 from J, leaving 13 bases between them. The CDR3 sequence is 15 residues long. DNA for the CDR3: TGCGCCAGCAGCTGGTGGAGCGGTAGGAACACTGAAGCTTTCTTT. This encodes CASSWWSGRNTEAFF.

This clonotype turned up a few times. The CDR3 sequence is CASSPVGNEQFF. Here the CDR3 DNA reads TGTGCCAGCAGCCCCGTGGGTAATGAGCAGTTCTTC. The rearrangement links TRBV28 to TRBJ2-1; unclear D gene. CDR1 MDHEN and CDR2 SYDVKM come from the germline V gene. This CDR3 has 12 amino acids. Trimming pared 6 bases from V and 7 bases from J, leaving 10 bases between.

The J gene is TRBJ1-5, the V gene TRBV5-1; D may be TRBD1 (5 bases). The V end was cut by 9 bases, the J end by 5 bases, with 24 bases between. CDR3 length: 16 amino acids. CDR1 and CDR2 (germline): SGHRS, YFSETQ. CDR3 in amino acids: CATLTPRGGRDQPQHF. The CDR3 region has the DNA TGCGCCACCCTCACCCCGAGGGGAGGGCGGGATCAGCCCCAGCATTTT.

Here the CDR3 DNA reads TGTGCCAGCAGCTTGTTGGGGGGATCGGAGACCCAGTACTTC. This translates into CASSLLGGSETQYF. V gene TRBV5-5 combines with J gene TRBJ2-5, with D perhaps matching TRBD2 (6 bases). Germline CDR1 and CDR2: SGHKS and YYEKEE (reference sequence). Trimming took off 1 base at V and 5 bases at J, with 12 bases between the two ends. The CDR3 has 14 amino acids.

This clonotype was observed at least ten times. This chain links TRBV24-1 with TRBJ2-2; a weak D match, TRBD2 (5 bases). The V end was cut by 3 bases, the J end by 7 bases, with 8 bases between. CDR3 length: 13 amino acids. The V gene's germline CDR1 is KGHDR and CDR2 SFDVKD. The CDR3: CATSDGLSGELFF. For the CDR3, the DNA is TGTGCCACCAGTGATGGACTTAGCGGGGAGCTGTTTTTT.

This clonotype was found a few times. This sequence joins TRBV21-1 and TRBJ1-5; the DNA was not compared with TRBD1, the D call given in the table. TRBV21-1 is an annotated pseudogene. The CDR3 loop spans 16 amino acids. In DNA, the CDR3 is TGTGCCAGCAGCAAAGCTGGTACGGGGGTGGCTCAGCCCCAGCATTTT. It codes for CASSKAGTGVAQPQHF.

This clonotype was seen more than once but under ten times. V is TRBV15 and J is TRBJ2-4, with 9 bases identical to TRBD1. CDR3 length equals 16 residues. Trimming removed 1 base from V and 6 bases from J; junction bases left unmatched: 7. CDR1 and CDR2 (germline): LNHNV, YYDKDF (reference sequence). The CDR3 bases are TGTGCCACCAGCAGAGGTCCGGGGACAGGGTTAAACATTCAGTACTTC. This codes for CATSRGPGTGLNIQYF.

In this sample, this clonotype turned up a few times. The rearrangement joins TRBV6-1 to TRBJ1-6; D ambiguous. CDR1 is MNHNS and CDR2 is SASEGT in the germline V gene. The V end lost 7 bases, the J end lost 5 bases, and 9 bases lay between the germline ends. The CDR3 totals 13 residues. CDR3 coding DNA: TGTGCCAGCAAGGTTAGAGATAATTCACCCCTCCACTTT. Residues: CASKVRDNSPLHF.

In this sample, this clonotype turned up many times. CDR3: CASSRQGGSGETQYF. The DNA for the CDR3 is TGTGCCAGCAGCCGACAGGGGGGATCAGGAGAGACCCAGTACTTC. This chain uses TRBV6-5 with TRBJ2-5; 9 bases line up with TRBD1. The CDR3 has 15 residues. Germline CDR1 reads MNHEY; CDR2 reads SVGAGI. V trimming: 6 bases; J trimming: 4 bases; junction bases outside the gene matches: 9.

This clonotype was counted a few times. This chain uses TRBV7-9 with TRBJ2-5, with 8 bases lining up with TRBD2. The germline gives CDR1 SEHNR, CDR2 FQNEAQ (reference sequence). With 10 bases clipped from V and 2 bases from J, the junction kept 15 bases outside the gene matches. CDR3 size: 16 residues. CDR3 DNA: TGTGCCACCGTCCGGCGGGCCGGGGGGGGACAAGAGACCCAGTACTTC. This gives the protein CATVRRAGGGQETQYF.

The J gene is TRBJ2-2, the V gene TRBV15, with TRBD1 identical over 10 bases. Germline V gene lookup returns CDR1 LNHNV and CDR2 YYDKDF (reference sequence). This CDR3 has 17 amino acids. The J segment lost 5 bases and the V segment lost 2 bases, leaving 8 bases of the junction unmatched. Written as DNA, the CDR3 is TGTGCCACCAGCAGATTCCCGACAGGGGGCTTAACCGGGGAGCTGTTTTTT. Its translation is CATSRFPTGGLTGELFF. Combining the CDR3 with reference TRBV15 and TRBJ2-2 gives the whole variable domain DAMVIQNPRYQVTQFGKPVTLSCSQTLNHNVMYWYQQKSSQAPKLLFHYYDKDFNNEADTPDNFQSRRPNTSFCFLDIRSPGLGDTAMYLCATSRFPTGGLTGELFFGEGSRLTVL.

This clonotype was seen a handful of times. The rearrangement joins TRBV9 to TRBJ2-3; the match to TRBD1 covers 7 bases. The CDR3 consists of 15 residues. The germline CDR1 and CDR2 sequences are SGDLS and YYNGEE. The J segment lost 4 bases and the V segment lost 2 bases, leaving 7 bases of the junction unmatched. CDR3 nucleotides: TGTGCCAGCAGCGTCCAACAGGGGATCCCAGATACGCAGTATTTT. It yields the protein CASSVQQGIPDTQYF.

This clonotype was seen many times. V is TRBV28 and J is TRBJ2-2; possibly TRBD1 or TRBD2 for D (5 bases each). The CDR3 runs 16 residues. V was pared by 2 bases and J by 4 bases, with 14 bases between. Per the germline V gene, CDR1 is MDHEN and CDR2 is SYDVKM. CDR3 in amino acids: CASSLGGAGTTGELFF. CDR3 DNA: TGTGCCAGCAGTTTAGGGGGTGCAGGAACCACCGGGGAGCTGTTTTTT.